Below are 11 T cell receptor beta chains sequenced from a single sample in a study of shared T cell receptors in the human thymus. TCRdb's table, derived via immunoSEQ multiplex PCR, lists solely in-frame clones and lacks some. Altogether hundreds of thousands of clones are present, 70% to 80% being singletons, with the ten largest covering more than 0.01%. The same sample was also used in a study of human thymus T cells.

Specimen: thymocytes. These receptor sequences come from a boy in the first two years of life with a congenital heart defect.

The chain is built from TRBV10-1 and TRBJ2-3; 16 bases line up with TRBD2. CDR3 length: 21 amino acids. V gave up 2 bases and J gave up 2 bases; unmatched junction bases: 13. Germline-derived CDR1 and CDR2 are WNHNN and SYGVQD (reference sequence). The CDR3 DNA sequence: TGCGCCAGCAGTGAGGCCTCCTCGGGACTAGCGGGAGGGTCCCTCACAGATACGCAGTATTTT. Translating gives CASSEASSGLAGGSLTDTQYF.

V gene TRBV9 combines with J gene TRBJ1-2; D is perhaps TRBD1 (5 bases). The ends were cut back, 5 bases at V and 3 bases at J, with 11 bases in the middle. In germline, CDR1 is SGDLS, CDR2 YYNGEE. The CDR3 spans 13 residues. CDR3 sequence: CASRGRRDYGYTF. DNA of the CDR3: TGTGCCAGCAGGGGGCGCAGAGACTATGGCTACACCTTC.

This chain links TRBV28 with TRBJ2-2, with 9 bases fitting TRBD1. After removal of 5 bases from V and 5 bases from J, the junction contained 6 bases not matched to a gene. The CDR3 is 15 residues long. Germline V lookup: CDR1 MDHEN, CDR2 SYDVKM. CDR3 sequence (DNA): TGTGCCAGCAGTACCCAGACAGGGGGGACCGGGGAGCTGTTTTTT. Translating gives CASSTQTGGTGELFF. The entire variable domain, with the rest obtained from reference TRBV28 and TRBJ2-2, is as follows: DVKVTQSSRYLVKRTGEKVFLECVQDMDHENMFWYRQDPGLGLRLIYFSYDVKMKEKGDIPEGYSVSREKKERFSLILESASTNQTSMYLCASSTQTGGTGELFFGEGSRLTVL.

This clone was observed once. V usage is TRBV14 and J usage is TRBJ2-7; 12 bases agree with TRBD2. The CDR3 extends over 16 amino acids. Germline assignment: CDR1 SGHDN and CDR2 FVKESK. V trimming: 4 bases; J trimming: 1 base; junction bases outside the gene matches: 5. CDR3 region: CASSPLTSGRSYEQYF. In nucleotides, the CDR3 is TGTGCCAGCAGCCCCTTGACTAGCGGGAGATCCTACGAGCAGTACTTC.

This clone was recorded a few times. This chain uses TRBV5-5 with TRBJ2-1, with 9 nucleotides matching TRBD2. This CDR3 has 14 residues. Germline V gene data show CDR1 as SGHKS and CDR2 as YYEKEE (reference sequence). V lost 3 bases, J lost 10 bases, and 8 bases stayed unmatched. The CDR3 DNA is TGTGCCAGCAGCTCGTCGCGGGAGGGGGTAGAGCAGTTCTTC. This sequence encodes CASSSSREGVEQFF.

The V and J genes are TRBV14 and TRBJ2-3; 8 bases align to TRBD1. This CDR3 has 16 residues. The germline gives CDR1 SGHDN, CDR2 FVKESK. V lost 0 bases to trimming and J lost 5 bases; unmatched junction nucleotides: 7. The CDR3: CASSQDRSRGQDTQYF. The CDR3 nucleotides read TGTGCCAGCAGCCAAGATAGGTCCAGGGGGCAAGATACGCAGTATTTT.

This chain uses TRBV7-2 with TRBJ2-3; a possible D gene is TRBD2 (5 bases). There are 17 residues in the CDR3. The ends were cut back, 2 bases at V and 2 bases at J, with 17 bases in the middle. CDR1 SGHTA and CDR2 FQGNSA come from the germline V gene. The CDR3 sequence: CASSLTRFEAVTDTQYF. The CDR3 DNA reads TGTGCCAGCAGCTTAACGCGCTTCGAAGCGGTCACAGATACGCAGTATTTT.

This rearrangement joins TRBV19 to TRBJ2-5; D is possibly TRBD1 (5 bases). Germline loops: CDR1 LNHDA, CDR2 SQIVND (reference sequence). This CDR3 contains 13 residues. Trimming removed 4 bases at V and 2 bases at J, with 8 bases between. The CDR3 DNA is TGTGCCAGTAGTAAGGGGCGGCAAGAGACCCAGTACTTC. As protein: CASSKGRQETQYF.

The CDR3 reads CASSDEGGTDTQYF. CDR3 in DNA: TGTGCCAGCAGTGACGAGGGAGGGACAGATACGCAGTATTTT. The J gene is TRBJ2-3, the V gene TRBV6-4, with 7 bases identical to TRBD2. The CDR3 has 14 residues. The germline V gene has CDR1 MRHNA and CDR2 SNTAGT. J was trimmed by 3 bases and V by 2 bases; bases with no gene match: 2.

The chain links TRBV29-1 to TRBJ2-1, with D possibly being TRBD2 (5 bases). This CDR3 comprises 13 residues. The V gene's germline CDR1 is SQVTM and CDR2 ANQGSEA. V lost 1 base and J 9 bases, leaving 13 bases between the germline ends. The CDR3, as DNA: TGCAGCGTTGAAGGTCTAGCTCCGGCTGAGCAGTTCTTC. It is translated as CSVEGLAPAEQFF.

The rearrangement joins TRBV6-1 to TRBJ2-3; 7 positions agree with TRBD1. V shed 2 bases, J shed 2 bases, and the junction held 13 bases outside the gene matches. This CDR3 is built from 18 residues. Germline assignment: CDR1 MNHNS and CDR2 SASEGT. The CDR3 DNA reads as TGTGCCAGCAGTGAACGGTGGGGACAGCCCACGCCCACAGATACGCAGTATTTT. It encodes CASSERWGQPTPTDTQYF.